This TCR beta chain emerged from a study of T cells in women clearing cervical HPV infection. Study-wide background: Controls gave blood once infection was undetectable; cases at lesion identification. Study-level points and caveats: TRBV6-7 abundance was lower in cases than controls (around 0.1% versus 0.15%).

Sequencing was performed with immunoSEQ multiplex PCR; in TCRdb, only in-frame clones are kept and a portion is missing. Its table records around 31,000 clones. Germline-derived CDR1 and CDR2 are SGHNT and YYREEE (reference sequence). This CDR3 contains 13 residues. As concerns this clone: Antigen: not known. From the germline J gene comes the end of the CDR3, since the read stops 3 residues before it.

The clonotype originates from a woman aged 18 to 75 with a cervical HPV16 infection that either progressed to CIN3+ or cleared (not recorded which). The sample taken for sequencing was blood buffy coat. The chain combines TRBV5-4 with TRBJ1-1; 7 bases align to TRBD1. The CDR3 bases that were read are TGTGCCAGCAGCTTAGGGGCAGGGGGTGGG. Translating gives CASSLGAGGG. The entire CDR3 protein is CASSLGAGGGAFF. Variable domain in full (rest from reference TRBV5-4 and TRBJ1-1): ETGVTQSPTHLIKTRGQQVTLRCSSQSGHNTVSWYQQALGQGPQFIFQYYREEENGRGNFPPRFSGLQFPNYSSELNVNALELDDSALYLCASSLGAGGGAFFGQGTRLTVV.